This T cell receptor (beta chain) was recorded in a study of Ad26.COV2.S vaccination and SARS-CoV-2 variants. Study information: Intramuscularly, Ad26.COV2.S was given either once or twice, 56 days apart. Study results and limitations: Reported findings describe substantial breadth in spike-specific CD8+ and CD4+ T cell responses following vaccination. Recipients given vaccine exceeded placebo recipients in spike-specific TCR breadth.

Some clones are missing from TCRdb's copy, which holds only in-frame ones; the method was immunoSEQ multiplex PCR. Among some 520,000 clones, around 88% were seen once, and the ten largest hold around 13%. The V and J ends lost 4 bases and 4 bases, in that order; junction bases with no gene match: 9. CDR3 size: 15 residues. The V gene's germline CDR1 is SGHRS and CDR2 YFSETQ. The treatment here: some 20 received Ad26.COV2.S at low or high dose, single or two shots; 5 received placebo; per-sample allocation not given. Samples came from day 63 after the first vaccine or placebo injection. An adult aged 18-55 years in Boston served as the donor. On this clone itself: The antigen remains unidentified.

The sample consisted of peripheral blood, taken in a trial of Ad26.COV2.S vaccine versus placebo. V usage is TRBV5-1 and J usage is TRBJ2-3, with 7 nucleotides matching TRBD2. The receptor's source is a person aged 18-60 years who received the Ad26.COV2.S COVID-19 vaccine or a placebo. The CDR3 nucleotides read TGCGCCAGCAGCCCTACTTGGGGGAGGGCAGATACGCAGTATTTT. Protein sequence: CASSPTWGRADTQYF.